The clone carrying this TCR beta chain was recorded at least ten times. The antigen remains unidentified. This sample was included in a study of shared clonotypes between healthy human individuals. Study-level points and caveats: Few donors restricted represented genetic and exposure-history diversity. Sharing of clonotypes among donors was expected to vary with sequencing depth.

The CDR3 extends over 18 amino acids. Germline V gene sequence: CDR1 SGDLS, CDR2 YYNGEE. V was pared by 7 bases and J by 6 bases, with 14 bases of the junction left unmatched. The table came from immunoSEQ multiplex PCR; TCRdb's copy has only in-frame clones and leaves some out. This table has some 470,000 clones, 70% to 80% appearing once. The donors were adults (healthy and HIV-negative) with no recent acute infections or vaccinations. Without sorting, samples used about 90 million PBMCs for genomic DNA. Sample: PBMCs. J is TRBJ2-2 and V is TRBV9, with TRBD2 matching 14 bases. This clonotype was sampled from a middle-aged woman in good health. Some clones in this sample may be carry-over from other donors' samples. This chain's CDR3 is CASSGDRGLAGESGELFF. CDR3 in DNA: TGTGCCAGCTCCGGGGACAGGGGACTAGCGGGAGAGTCCGGGGAGCTGTTTTTT.